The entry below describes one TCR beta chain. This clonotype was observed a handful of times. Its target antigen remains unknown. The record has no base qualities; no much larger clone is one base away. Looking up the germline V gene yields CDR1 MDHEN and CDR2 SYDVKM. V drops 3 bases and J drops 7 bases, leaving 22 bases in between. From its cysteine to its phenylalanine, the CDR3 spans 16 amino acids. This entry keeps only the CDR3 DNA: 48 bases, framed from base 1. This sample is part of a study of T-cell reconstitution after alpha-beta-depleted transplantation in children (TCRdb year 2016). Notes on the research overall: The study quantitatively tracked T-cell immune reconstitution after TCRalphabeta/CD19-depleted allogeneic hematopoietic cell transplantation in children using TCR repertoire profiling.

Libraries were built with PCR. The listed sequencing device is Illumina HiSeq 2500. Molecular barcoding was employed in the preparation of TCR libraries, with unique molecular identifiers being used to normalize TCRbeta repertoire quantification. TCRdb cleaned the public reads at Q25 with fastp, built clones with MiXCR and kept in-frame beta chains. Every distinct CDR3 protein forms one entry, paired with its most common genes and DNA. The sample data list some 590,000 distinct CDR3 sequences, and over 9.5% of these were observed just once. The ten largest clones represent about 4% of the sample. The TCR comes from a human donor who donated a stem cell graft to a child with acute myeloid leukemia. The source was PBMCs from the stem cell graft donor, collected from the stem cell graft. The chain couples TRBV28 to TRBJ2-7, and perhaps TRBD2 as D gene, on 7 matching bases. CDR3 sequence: CASSLGGGNPLGEQYF. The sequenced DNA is TGTGCCAGCAGTTTGGGGGGGGGCAACCCGCTGGGGGAGCAGTACTTC.